This T cell receptor beta chain was documented in a study of cytomegalovirus exposure and HLA in healthy donors. Study-level background: A data release that came early held tens of millions of unique TCRs from HLA-typed donors. Study observations and caveats: Many donors carried some public TCRs, although rarity characterized most TCR sequences.

Despite likely unrecorded immune exposures, the donors were nominally healthy at the time of sampling. It was with 60 Vbeta and 13 Jbeta primers that the PCR ran. Some clones are missing from TCRdb's copy, which holds only in-frame ones; the method was immunoSEQ multiplex PCR. In the table there are approximately 30,000 clones, less than 70% of which are singletons. With regard to this clone: The antigen is not known.

Germline V gene lookup returns CDR1 GTSNPN and CDR2 SVGIG (reference sequence). This CDR3 contains 14 residues. Unmatched junction bases numbered 8, after V lost 3 bases and J lost 7 bases. V is TRBV30 and J is TRBJ2-2; 7 positions match TRBD2. The clonotype comes from a man aged 50 or older in good health and CMV-seropositive. The material sequenced was PBMCs. CDR3 residues: CAWRSSGSGGELFF. The CDR3 DNA reads TGTGCCTGGAGGTCTAGCGGATCGGGCGGGGAGCTGTTTTTT.